This T cell receptor (beta chain) is from a study of blood T cells in healthy people across ages. The J segment lost 8 bases and the V segment lost 3 bases, leaving 9 bases of the junction unmatched. Germline assignment: CDR1 KGHSH and CDR2 LQKENI. This CDR3 contains 16 residues. Through a sample-barcoded 5' primer and a J-beta primer mix, a second PCR was run for roughly 7 to 11 cycles. Every cDNA molecule carried a tag from a template-switch adaptor bearing 12 random nucleotides. Individual samples furnished no less than 2.5 million CDR3-containing paired-end reads apiece. Each CDR3 protein is one row after TCRdb ran MiXCR on the 5' RACE reads. The sample records roughly 800,000 distinct CDR3 sequences, roughly 24% being singletons. About this clonotype itself: Its antigen remains unknown.

Study observations and caveats: There was a strong correlation between TCR beta diversity and naive T cell percentage. Age brought a roughly linear fall in TCR beta diversity measured per million T cells.

The same data also went into a second study, on T cells of mothers and their children.

Input material: blood. The sequence was obtained from a boy between 5 and 17 years old in good health. The chain joins TRBV18 to TRBJ1-4; TRBD1 aligns across 10 bases. DNA for the CDR3: TGTGCCAGCTCACCTGTCGATGGGACAGGGGTGGAAAAACTGTTTTTT. The encoded protein is CASSPVDGTGVEKLFF.